The 28 T cell receptor beta chains below all came from one sample that was sequenced in a study of control samples from healthy donors and cancer patients. The data were produced by immunoSEQ multiplex PCR, yet TCRdb's version contains in-frame clones alone and is incomplete. The repertoire holds roughly 100,000 clones, with 90% to 95% as singletons. The sequencing input was blood. Every receptor here comes from a woman in her thirties in good health.

The chain is built from TRBV5-4 and TRBJ2-3, with D possibly matching TRBD2 (5 bases). CDR1 SGHNT and CDR2 YYREEE come from the germline V gene (reference sequence). CDR3 length: 15 amino acids. Deletions cut 6 bases from V and 4 bases from J, with 18 bases between. This chain's CDR3 is CASTRGAGVADTQYF. The DNA for the CDR3 is TGTGCCAGCACCCGTGGCGCGGGCGTAGCAGATACGCAGTATTTT.

The rearrangement joins TRBV3-1 (or the pseudogene TRBV3-2) to TRBJ2-2; 7 bases are shared with TRBD2. The CDR3 spans 16 residues. The V segment lost 4 bases and the J segment 0 bases; nucleotides outside the gene matches: 5. Germline V gene sequence: CDR1 LGHDT, CDR2 YNNKEL (reference sequence). The CDR3 nucleotides are TGTGCCAGCAGCCTTGGAGCGGGGTCGAACACCGGGGAGCTGTTTTTT. It encodes CASSLGAGSNTGELFF.

This clone was found once. At one end the junction does not follow the germline gene, possibly because of a read error. V usage is TRBV5-1 and J usage is TRBJ2-2; TRBD2 matches 12 bases. The CDR3 sequence is 18 residues long. Per germline, CDR1 SGHRS and CDR2 YFSETQ. CDR3 region: CARSLDASGGVNTGELFF. CDR3 bases: TGCGCCCGCAGCTTGGATGCTAGCGGGGGGGTGAACACCGGGGAGCTGTTTTTT.

The chain combines TRBV9 with TRBJ1-1, with no clear D. The CDR3 length is 13 residues. The ends were cut back, 0 bases at V and 0 bases at J, with 3 bases in the middle. The germline V gene encodes CDR1 SGDLS and CDR2 YYNGEE. The CDR3 reads CASSVDVNTEAFF. The CDR3 nucleotides are TGTGCCAGCAGCGTAGACGTGAACACTGAAGCTTTCTTT. Looking up the rest from reference TRBV9 and TRBJ1-1 gives the full variable domain: DSGVTQTPKHLITATGQRVTLRCSPRSGDLSVYWYQQSLDQGLQFLIQYYNGEERAKGNILERFSAQQFPDLHSELNLSSLELGDSALYFCASSVDVNTEAFFGQGTRLTVV.

CDR3 in DNA: TGTGCCTGGAGTGCGGCTAGCGGTTCCTACGAGCAGTACTTC. This translates into CAWSAASGSYEQYF. The chain employs TRBV30 and TRBJ2-7, with TRBD2 identical over 7 bases. V lost 1 base to trimming and J lost 1 base; unmatched junction nucleotides: 4. The CDR3 runs 14 residues. CDR1 is GTSNPN, CDR2 SVGIG, per germline (reference sequence).

The V and J genes are TRBV27 and TRBJ1-5; 7 bases align to TRBD1. The germline V gene has CDR1 MNHEY and CDR2 SMNVEV (reference sequence). J gave up 14 bases and V 3 bases, and 7 bases lay outside the gene matches. This CDR3 has 12 residues. Written as DNA, the CDR3 is TGTGCCAGCAGTTTCAGGGACAGCCCTAAGCATTTT. This encodes CASSFRDSPKHF.

This clone came up once. V usage is TRBV4-2 and J usage is TRBJ2-3; TRBD1 matches 7 bases. CDR3 length: 14 amino acids. V lost 1 base to trimming and J lost 4 bases; unmatched junction nucleotides: 2. Germline assignment: CDR1 LGHNA and CDR2 YNFKEQ. This chain's CDR3 is CASSQGDSADTQYF. The DNA for the CDR3 is TGTGCCAGCAGCCAAGGGGACAGCGCAGATACGCAGTATTTT.

The rearrangement joins TRBV5-6 to TRBJ1-5; D is unresolved. Germline V gene sequence: CDR1 SGHDT, CDR2 YYEEEE. Between the trimmed V and J ends, which lost 4 bases and 2 bases, there was a span of 4 bases. The CDR3 has 12 residues. The DNA for the CDR3 is TGTGCCAGCAGCCGACGCAATCAGCCCCAGCATTTT. It codes for CASSRRNQPQHF.

Comment on this clone: Within the sample, other DNA sequences also encode this same CDR3. The chain recombines TRBV30 with TRBJ1-2, with D hard to call. The CDR3 loop spans 12 amino acids. The V end was cut by 2 bases, the J end by 2 bases, with 6 bases between. Germline CDR1 is GTSNPN and CDR2 is SVGIG (reference sequence). The CDR3 DNA sequence: TGTGCCTGGAGTCCGGGGAACTATGGCTACACCTTC. The encoded protein is CAWSPGNYGYTF.

The rearrangement links TRBV4-1 to TRBJ2-1; no clear D gene. Germline V gene lookup returns CDR1 MGHRA and CDR2 YSYEKL. The length of the CDR3 is 15 residues. The V gene lost 1 base and the J gene lost 3 bases, with 10 bases spanning the gap. The CDR3 bases are TGCGCCAGCAGCCAAGTAGTTAGCCGCTACAATGAGCAGTTCTTC. It specifies CASSQVVSRYNEQFF.

This clone was detected once. V is TRBV21-1 and J is TRBJ1-1; TRBD1 is the table's D call, not checked against the DNA. TRBV21-1 is an annotated pseudogene. The CDR3 has 18 amino acids. As DNA, the CDR3 is TGTGCCAGCAGCAAAGATCAGGGGCGCTACCCTTTTAACCCTGAAGCTTTCTTT. Protein sequence: CASSKDQGRYPFNPEAFF.

For the CDR3, the DNA is TGTGCCAGCAGCTTAAGTAGTGGCACTGAAGCTTTCTTT. This encodes CASSLSSGTEAFF. The chain links TRBV7-3 to TRBJ1-1; no firm D call. V gave up 1 base and J gave up 4 bases, with 7 bases separating them. The CDR3 totals 13 residues. Germline V gives CDR1 SGHTA, CDR2 FQGTGA.

The J gene is TRBJ2-2, the V gene TRBV27, with D possibly being TRBD1 (6 bases). The CDR3 has 15 residues. Germline V gene sequence: CDR1 MNHEY, CDR2 SMNVEV (reference sequence). V lost 7 bases, J lost 4 bases, and 16 bases lay in between. This CDR3 is CASTYFRGGTGELFF. CDR3 sequence (DNA): TGTGCCAGCACCTATTTCAGGGGCGGCACCGGGGAGCTGTTTTTT.

The chain is built from TRBV27 and TRBJ1-2; D gene uncertain. The CDR3 spans 9 residues. Germline assignment: CDR1 MNHEY and CDR2 SMNVEV (reference sequence). Between the trimmed V and J ends, which lost 7 bases and 6 bases, there was a span of 3 bases. The CDR3 DNA reads as TGTGCCAGCACTAATGGCTACACCTTC. Translation: CASTNGYTF.

The chain has TRBV13 and TRBJ1-2; 7 bases agree with TRBD1. V dropped 5 bases and J dropped 0; count of bases not matched to a gene: 3. The germline V gene has CDR1 PRHDT and CDR2 FYEKMQ (reference sequence). This CDR3 has 14 residues. The DNA for the CDR3 is TGTGCCAGCAGCCTGGGGACAGCTAACTATGGCTACACCTTC. Encoded protein: CASSLGTANYGYTF. Supplemented by reference TRBV13 and TRBJ1-2, the full variable domain reads AAGVIQSPRHLIKEKRETATLKCYPIPRHDTVYWYQQGPGQDPQFLISFYEKMQSDKGSIPDRFSAQQFSDYHSELNMSSLELGDSALYFCASSLGTANYGYTFGSGTRLTVV.

The chain is built from TRBV10-2 and TRBJ1-5; D is possibly TRBD1 (6 bases). V lost 4 bases, J lost 4 bases, and 11 bases lay in between. From germline, CDR1 is WSHSY and CDR2 SAAADI. The CDR3 length is 14 residues. In DNA form, the CDR3 reads TGCGCCAGCAGTGGGACAGCCAGAAATCAGCCCCAGCATTTT. As protein: CASSGTARNQPQHF.

Only a few counts were recorded for this clone. The J gene is TRBJ1-2, the V gene TRBV5-6; 7 positions agree with TRBD1. Trimming removed 6 bases from V and 8 bases from J; junction bases left unmatched: 10. Germline lookup yields CDR1 SGHDT and CDR2 YYEEEE. CDR3 length equals 13 residues. The CDR3 spells CASIFGQVAGYTF. In nucleotides, the CDR3 is TGTGCCAGCATCTTTGGACAGGTGGCGGGCTACACCTTC.

The V gene is TRBV6-5, the J gene TRBJ2-2; D tentatively reads TRBD1 or TRBD2 (5 bases each). This CDR3 has 14 residues. Germline CDR1 reads MNHEY; CDR2 reads SVGAGI. Trimming removed 6 bases from V and 5 bases from J, with 13 bases in between. In nucleotides, the CDR3 is TGTGCCAGCAGCGAGGGACGAAGGACCGGGGAGCTGTTTTTT. Translating it yields CASSEGRRTGELFF.

The J gene is TRBJ2-7, the V gene TRBV2; the match to TRBD1 covers 8 bases. Trimming cost V 6 bases and J 2 bases; bases outside gene matches: 6. The CDR3 sequence is 14 residues long. Germline CDR1 is SNHLY and CDR2 is FYNNEI. DNA of the CDR3: TGTGCCAGCAGGGGCCGGACAGGGCCCTACGAGCAGTACTTC. Residues: CASRGRTGPYEQYF.

The chain carries TRBV11-3 and TRBJ2-5; TRBD1 matches 7 bases. The CDR3 has 15 amino acids. Losses at the gene ends were 4 bases for V and 4 bases for J; bases not matched to a gene: 9. Germline V lookup: CDR1 SGHNT, CDR2 YENEEA. The CDR3 loop is CASSSGQATTETQYF. For the CDR3, the DNA is TGTGCCAGCAGCTCTGGACAGGCCACCACAGAGACCCAGTACTTC.

The chain links TRBV2 to TRBJ2-2; D unclear. CDR3 length: 13 amino acids. The germline V and J ends were trimmed by 5 bases and 5 bases, with 9 bases remaining between them. Germline V gives CDR1 SNHLY, CDR2 FYNNEI. This chain's CDR3 is CASSPLDTGELFF. As DNA, the CDR3 is TGTGCCAGCAGTCCCCTCGATACCGGGGAGCTGTTTTTT.

This clone appeared once. The V call is TRBV29-1, the J call TRBJ1-2; TRBD1 agrees at 9 bases. V dropped 3 bases and J dropped 8; count of bases not matched to a gene: 10. CDR3 size: 14 residues. Germline V gene lookup returns CDR1 SQVTM and CDR2 ANQGSEA. In DNA form, the CDR3 reads TGCAGCGTTGAGGATCTACAGGGGGCCTGGGGCTACACCTTC. Its translation: CSVEDLQGAWGYTF.

The count of this clone is one. The V and J genes are TRBV10-1 and TRBJ1-3; D unresolved. This CDR3 comprises 16 residues. Germline CDR1 reads WNHNN; CDR2 reads SYGVQD (reference sequence). The V end was cut by 0 bases, the J end by 0 bases, with 9 bases between. CDR3 amino acids: CASSESWGFSGNTIYF. The CDR3 bases are TGCGCCAGCAGTGAGTCGTGGGGATTCTCTGGAAACACCATATATTTT.

In DNA, the CDR3 is TGCGCCAGCAGCTTGGGGGGTTCTGAAAAACTGTTTTTT. Protein: CASSLGGSEKLFF. J is TRBJ1-4 and V is TRBV5-1; no definite D call. This CDR3 is built from 13 residues. The V and J ends lost 0 bases and 7 bases respectively, with 7 bases between them. The germline V gene has CDR1 SGHRS and CDR2 YFSETQ. Full variable domain (rest looked up from reference TRBV5-1 and TRBJ1-4): KAGVTQTPRYLIKTRGQQVTLSCSPISGHRSVSWYQQTPGQGLQFLFEYFSETQRNKGNFPGRFSGRQFSNSRSEMNVSTLELGDSALYLCASSLGGSEKLFFGSGTQLSVL.

The chain joins TRBV5-4 to TRBJ1-4; no definite D call. Germline CDR1 reads SGHNT; CDR2 reads YYREEE (reference sequence). V gave up 4 bases and J gave up 0 bases, with 10 bases separating them. The CDR3 spans 15 residues. This CDR3 is CASSDTVSTNEKLFF. CDR3 bases: TGTGCCAGCAGCGATACAGTATCAACTAATGAAAAACTGTTTTTT.

V gene TRBV19 combines with J gene TRBJ1-5; 11 positions agree with TRBD1. CDR1 is LNHDA and CDR2 is SQIVND in the germline V gene (reference sequence). After removal of 4 bases from V and 2 bases from J, the junction contained 7 bases not matched to a gene. This CDR3 region has 17 residues. The DNA of the CDR3 is TGTGCCAGTAGTAGGGGACAGGGGGGCATTCGCAATCAGCCCCAGCATTTT. Translation gives CASSRGQGGIRNQPQHF.

The chain carries TRBV12-3 or TRBV12-4 and TRBJ1-5; D ambiguous. The CDR3 is made up of 13 amino acids. Trimming took off 2 bases at V and 4 bases at J, with 6 bases between the two ends. As DNA, the CDR3 is TGTGCCAGCAGTTTAATAGAAAATCAGCCCCAGCATTTT. Amino acid sequence: CASSLIENQPQHF.

This chain's CDR3 is CSVTTGFQLAGGYNEQFF. The CDR3 DNA sequence: TGCAGCGTTACTACAGGCTTCCAACTAGCGGGGGGGTACAATGAGCAGTTCTTC. This chain connects TRBV29-1 to TRBJ2-1, with 13 bases that match TRBD2. V gave up 5 bases and J gave up 4 bases; unmatched junction bases: 14. Per germline, CDR1 SQVTM and CDR2 ANQGSEA. This CDR3 comprises 18 residues.